This T cell receptor beta chain was identified during a study of T cell repertoires in cytomegalovirus infection. Across the whole study: Carrying CMV and the relevant HLA type showed in public TCR beta signatures.

The CDR3 is 14 amino acids. The germline V gene encodes CDR1 SQVTM and CDR2 ANQGSEA. V shed 6 bases and J 6 bases; nucleotides not matched to a gene: 12. TCRdb called the reads again in MiXCR, with one record for every CDR3 protein. The repertoire includes roughly 150,000 distinct CDR3 sequences, approximately 17% of them detected once, and approximately 18% sits in the top ten. This TCR derives from a human donor in good health (CMV status not recorded). Some clones in this sample may be carry-over from other donors' samples. The sample comprised CD8+ T cells from PBMCs. This chain links TRBV29-1 with TRBJ2-3, with 7 bases that match TRBD1. CDR3 loop: CSVLTGTERDTQYF. The CDR3 DNA reads as TGCAGCGTACTGACAGGGACAGAGAGGGATACGCAGTATTTT.